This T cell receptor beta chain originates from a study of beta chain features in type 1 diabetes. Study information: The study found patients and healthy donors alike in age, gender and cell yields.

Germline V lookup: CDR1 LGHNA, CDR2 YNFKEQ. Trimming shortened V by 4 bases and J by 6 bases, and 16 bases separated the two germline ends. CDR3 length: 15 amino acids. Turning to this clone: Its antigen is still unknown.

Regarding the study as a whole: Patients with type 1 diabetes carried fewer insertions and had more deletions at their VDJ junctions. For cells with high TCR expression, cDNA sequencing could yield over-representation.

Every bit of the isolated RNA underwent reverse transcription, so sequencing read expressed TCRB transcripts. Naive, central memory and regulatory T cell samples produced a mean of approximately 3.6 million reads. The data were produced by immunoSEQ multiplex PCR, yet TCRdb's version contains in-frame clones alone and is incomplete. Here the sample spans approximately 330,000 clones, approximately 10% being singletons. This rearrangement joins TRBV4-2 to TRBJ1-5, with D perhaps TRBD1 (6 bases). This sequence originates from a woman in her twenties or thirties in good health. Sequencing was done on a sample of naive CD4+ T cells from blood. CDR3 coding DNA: TGTGCCAGCAGCCCGAGGAGGGGGGGAGGTCAGCCCCAGCATTTT. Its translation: CASSPRRGGGQPQHF.